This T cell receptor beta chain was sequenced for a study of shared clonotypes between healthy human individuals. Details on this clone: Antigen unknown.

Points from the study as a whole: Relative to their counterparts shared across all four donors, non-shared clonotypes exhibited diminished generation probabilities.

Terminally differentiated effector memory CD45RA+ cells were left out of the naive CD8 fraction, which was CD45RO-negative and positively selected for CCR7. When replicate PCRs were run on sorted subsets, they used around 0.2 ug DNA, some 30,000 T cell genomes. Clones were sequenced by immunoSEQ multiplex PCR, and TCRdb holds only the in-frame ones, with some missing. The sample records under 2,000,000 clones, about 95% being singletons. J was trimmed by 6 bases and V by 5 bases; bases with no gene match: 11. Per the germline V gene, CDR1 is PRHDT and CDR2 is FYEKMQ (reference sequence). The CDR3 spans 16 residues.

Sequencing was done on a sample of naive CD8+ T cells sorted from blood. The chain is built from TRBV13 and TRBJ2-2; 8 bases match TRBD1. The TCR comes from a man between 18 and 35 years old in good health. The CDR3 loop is CASSPIGQGGPGELFF. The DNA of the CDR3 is TGTGCCAGCAGCCCCATCGGACAGGGAGGACCCGGGGAGCTGTTTTTT.